A single sample gave rise to the 21 T cell receptor beta chains below, sequenced in a study of shared clonotypes between healthy human individuals. Assay used: immunoSEQ multiplex PCR; TCRdb lists only in-frame clones, some missing. The sample consists of hundreds of thousands of clones, about 96% of them appearing once. The specimen was naive CD4+ T cells sorted from blood. Specified subset: CD45RA+ positively selected. The receptors here all came from a woman in her thirties in good health.

This clone was observed a single time. This chain joins TRBV19 and TRBJ2-1, with a weak D call TRBD2 (6 bases). Deletions cut 1 base from V and 13 bases from J, with 11 bases between. CDR1 and CDR2 (germline): LNHDA, SQIVND (reference sequence). The CDR3 has 12 residues. CDR3 sequence (DNA): TGTGCCAGTAGTATAGCGGGCGGGGTACAGTTCTTC. It translates to CASSIAGGVQFF.

The chain has TRBV6-1 and TRBJ2-2; D gene unclear. Germline CDR1 is MNHNS and CDR2 is SASEGT. The germline V and J ends were trimmed by 0 bases and 4 bases, with 3 bases remaining between them. The CDR3 sequence is 13 residues long. The CDR3 here is CASSEAFTGELFF. The CDR3 nucleotides are TGTGCCAGCAGTGAAGCATTCACCGGGGAGCTGTTTTTT.

The rearrangement uses TRBV18 and TRBJ2-5; the D gene could be TRBD1 or TRBD2 (6 bases each). The CDR3 covers 15 residues. Trimming cost V 0 bases and J 5 bases, with 13 bases left between them. Germline V lookup: CDR1 KGHSH, CDR2 LQKENI. The CDR3 DNA follows: TGTGCCAGCTCACCACCTGCCAGGGGAGGCGAGACCCAGTACTTC. Its protein is CASSPPARGGETQYF. Variable domain in full (rest from reference TRBV18 and TRBJ2-5): NAGVMQNPRHLVRRRGQEARLRCSPMKGHSHVYWYRQLPEEGLKFMVYLQKENIIDESGMPKERFSAEFPKEGPSILRIQQVVRGDSAAYFCASSPPARGGETQYFGPGTRLLVL.

The rearrangement links TRBV19 to TRBJ2-4; TRBD1 or TRBD2 may be the D gene (5 bases each). Trimming removed 7 bases at V and 1 base at J, with 14 bases between. The CDR3 contains 15 residues. Germline-derived CDR1 and CDR2 are LNHDA and SQIVND (reference sequence). This CDR3 reads CASNPTGTAKNIQYF. Written as DNA, the CDR3 is TGTGCCAGTAACCCTACCGGGACGGCCAAAAACATTCAGTACTTC.

This clone was counted once. This rearrangement joins TRBV6-1 to TRBJ2-1, with 7 positions matching TRBD1. V gave up 6 bases and J gave up 5 bases; unmatched junction bases: 10. This CDR3 has 15 amino acids. The germline gives CDR1 MNHNS, CDR2 SASEGT. CDR3 DNA sequence: TGTGCCAGCAGGAGACAATGGACAGGAAACAATGAGCAGTTCTTC. It specifies CASRRQWTGNNEQFF.

V is TRBV28 and J is TRBJ1-5; 7 positions agree with TRBD1. Germline V gene sequence: CDR1 MDHEN, CDR2 SYDVKM. V lost 6 bases to trimming and J lost 0 bases; unmatched junction nucleotides: 5. There are 15 residues in the CDR3. DNA for the CDR3: TGTGCCAGCAGCCGGACAGGAGATAGCAATCAGCCCCAGCATTTT. Translating gives CASSRTGDSNQPQHF.

This chain joins TRBV5-6 and TRBJ1-1; no definite D call. CDR3 length: 15 residues. CDR1 is SGHDT, CDR2 YYEEEE, per germline. V was shortened by 9 bases and J by 0 bases, with 18 bases between the two germline ends. CDR3 loop: CATRPRGRMNTEAFF. As DNA, the CDR3 is TGTGCCACCCGTCCCCGGGGAAGGATGAACACTGAAGCTTTCTTT.

The V call is TRBV18, the J call TRBJ2-2, with TRBD2 matching 9 bases. This CDR3 region has 17 residues. With V trimmed by 3 bases and J by 3 bases, 8 bases remained unmatched. The V gene's germline CDR1 is KGHSH and CDR2 LQKENI. For the CDR3, the DNA is TGTGCCAGCTCACCGGGACTAGCTGATACCCACACCGGGGAGCTGTTTTTT. Translation gives CASSPGLADTHTGELFF.

This chain joins TRBV7-2 and TRBJ2-7, with D possibly TRBD1 on 5 matching bases. The germline CDR1 and CDR2 sequences are SGHTA and FQGNSA. V was clipped by 5 bases and J by 4 bases, with 12 bases between them. The CDR3 contains 13 residues. The CDR3 is CASSPDRRYEQYF. The CDR3 DNA is TGTGCCAGCAGCCCCGACAGACGATACGAGCAGTACTTC.

This sequence joins TRBV6-5 and TRBJ2-1; 11 nucleotides match TRBD2. Per the germline V gene, CDR1 is MNHEY and CDR2 is SVGAGI. After removal of 2 bases from V and 3 bases from J, the junction contained 3 bases not matched to a gene. This CDR3 is built from 16 residues. As DNA, the CDR3 is TGTGCCAGCAGTTACGCCGGACTAGCGGGCTACAATGAGCAGTTCTTC. This gives the protein CASSYAGLAGYNEQFF.

The chain recombines TRBV20-1 with TRBJ2-7; 7 bases map to TRBD2. Germline CDR1 reads DFQATT; CDR2 reads SNEGSKA (reference sequence). V trimming: 3 bases; J trimming: 4 bases; junction bases outside the gene matches: 0. The CDR3 is 11 residues long. Here the CDR3 DNA reads TGCAGTGCTAGGCGGGAGTACGAGCAGTACTTC. Protein sequence: CSARREYEQYF.

This chain joins TRBV7-9 and TRBJ1-3, with 8 bases aligning to TRBD1. CDR3 length equals 16 residues. CDR1 is SEHNR, CDR2 FQNEAQ, per germline (reference sequence). J lost 5 bases, V lost 0 bases, and 6 bases had no gene match. The CDR3 sequence: CASSLAFRGQRNTIYF. The CDR3 nucleotides read TGTGCCAGCAGCTTAGCGTTCAGGGGGCAAAGAAACACCATATATTTT.

The chain combines TRBV4-2 with TRBJ2-4, with 12 bases that match TRBD2. V shed 2 bases and J 1 base; nucleotides not matched to a gene: 9. CDR1 is LGHNA and CDR2 is YNFKEQ in the germline V gene. This CDR3 contains 19 residues. The CDR3 loop is CASSQQLAGGVKAKNIQYF. The DNA of the CDR3 is TGTGCCAGCAGCCAACAACTAGCGGGGGGAGTCAAGGCCAAAAACATTCAGTACTTC.

Remarks on this clone: Other DNA variants within this sample encode the same CDR3. The DNA for the CDR3 is TGTGCCAGCAGGGGACAGTCCAATCAGCCCCAGCATTTT. Its protein is CASRGQSNQPQHF. V gene TRBV6-1 combines with J gene TRBJ1-5; 7 nucleotides match TRBD1. V was clipped by 6 bases and J by 3 bases; unmatched bases: 2. CDR3 length: 13 amino acids. The germline V gene has CDR1 MNHNS and CDR2 SASEGT.

The chain employs TRBV4-2 and TRBJ1-1, with D possibly being TRBD1 (5 bases). The CDR3 runs 15 residues. With 3 bases removed from V and 1 base from J, the gap between germline ends came to 12 bases. Germline values: CDR1 LGHNA, CDR2 YNFKEQ. The chain's CDR3 is CASSQPRAPNTEAFF. CDR3 DNA: TGTGCCAGCAGCCAGCCCAGGGCACCGAACACTGAAGCTTTCTTT.

V gene TRBV28 combines with J gene TRBJ1-4; the D gene is possibly TRBD1 (5 bases). The CDR3 consists of 14 residues. Between the trimmed V and J ends, which lost 5 bases and 6 bases, there was a span of 13 bases. Germline CDR1 MDHEN, CDR2 SYDVKM. This CDR3 is CASSPGTLDEKLFF. DNA for the CDR3: TGTGCCAGCAGTCCCGGGACCCTGGATGAAAAACTGTTTTTT.

The V gene is TRBV19, the J gene TRBJ2-7; possibly TRBD1 or TRBD2 for D (7 bases each). The CDR3 spans 14 residues. Germline CDR1 and CDR2: LNHDA and SQIVND (reference sequence). Trimming shortened V by 7 bases and J by 2 bases, and 15 bases separated the two germline ends. This CDR3 reads CASTPTGRAYEQYF. The CDR3 DNA reads TGTGCCAGTACCCCGACAGGGAGGGCCTACGAGCAGTACTTC.

The chain combines TRBV19 with TRBJ2-4, with D possibly being TRBD1 (6 bases). This CDR3 contains 13 residues. Germline V gives CDR1 LNHDA, CDR2 SQIVND (reference sequence). V shed 6 bases and J shed 1 base, with 7 bases lying between them. The CDR3 sequence is CASRQGAKNIQYF. The CDR3 DNA sequence: TGTGCCAGTAGGCAGGGGGCCAAAAACATTCAGTACTTC.

For this clone: Additional DNA sequences in this sample encode the identical CDR3. The chain combines TRBV28 with TRBJ2-1, with D tentatively TRBD1 (6 bases). The CDR3 is made up of 12 amino acids. Germline values: CDR1 MDHEN, CDR2 SYDVKM. The V and J ends lost 5 bases and 8 bases respectively, with 10 bases between them. The CDR3 nucleotides read TGTGCCAGCAGTACCCAGGGGTATGAGCAGTTCTTC. Encoded protein: CASSTQGYEQFF. Combining the CDR3 with reference TRBV28 and TRBJ2-1 gives the whole variable domain DVKVTQSSRYLVKRTGEKVFLECVQDMDHENMFWYRQDPGLGLRLIYFSYDVKMKEKGDIPEGYSVSREKKERFSLILESASTNQTSMYLCASSTQGYEQFFGPGTRLTVL.

The gene calls are TRBV5-6 and TRBJ2-6, with TRBD1 matching 11 bases. This CDR3 contains 19 residues. Germline CDR1 and CDR2: SGHDT and YYEEEE. The J segment lost 4 bases and the V segment lost 0 bases, leaving 9 bases of the junction unmatched. In nucleotides, the CDR3 is TGTGCCAGCAGCTTGGCCTTTGGACAGGGGGCAGTAGGGGCCAACGTCCTGACTTTC. Amino acid sequence: CASSLAFGQGAVGANVLTF.

The chain combines TRBV5-4 with TRBJ2-6, with a weak D call TRBD2 (6 bases). Germline-derived CDR1 and CDR2 are SGHNT and YYREEE (reference sequence). V was shortened by 2 bases and J by 0 bases, with 18 bases between the two germline ends. The CDR3 is 19 amino acids. CDR3 residues: CASSFLWVGGDSGANVLTF. The CDR3 nucleotides are TGTGCCAGCAGCTTCCTCTGGGTGGGAGGCGACTCTGGGGCCAACGTCCTGACTTTC.